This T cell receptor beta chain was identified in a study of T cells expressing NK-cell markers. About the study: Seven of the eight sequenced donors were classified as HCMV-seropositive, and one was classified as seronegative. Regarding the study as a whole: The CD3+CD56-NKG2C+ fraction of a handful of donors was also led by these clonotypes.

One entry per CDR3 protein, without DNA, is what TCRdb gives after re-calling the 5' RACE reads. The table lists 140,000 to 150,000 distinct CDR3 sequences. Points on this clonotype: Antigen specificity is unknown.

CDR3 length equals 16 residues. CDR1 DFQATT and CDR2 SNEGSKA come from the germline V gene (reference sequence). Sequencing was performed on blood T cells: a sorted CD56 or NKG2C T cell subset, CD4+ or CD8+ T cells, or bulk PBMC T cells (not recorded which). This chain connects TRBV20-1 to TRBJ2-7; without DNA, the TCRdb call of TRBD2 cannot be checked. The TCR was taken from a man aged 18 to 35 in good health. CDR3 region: CSARDTLRETYYEQYF.